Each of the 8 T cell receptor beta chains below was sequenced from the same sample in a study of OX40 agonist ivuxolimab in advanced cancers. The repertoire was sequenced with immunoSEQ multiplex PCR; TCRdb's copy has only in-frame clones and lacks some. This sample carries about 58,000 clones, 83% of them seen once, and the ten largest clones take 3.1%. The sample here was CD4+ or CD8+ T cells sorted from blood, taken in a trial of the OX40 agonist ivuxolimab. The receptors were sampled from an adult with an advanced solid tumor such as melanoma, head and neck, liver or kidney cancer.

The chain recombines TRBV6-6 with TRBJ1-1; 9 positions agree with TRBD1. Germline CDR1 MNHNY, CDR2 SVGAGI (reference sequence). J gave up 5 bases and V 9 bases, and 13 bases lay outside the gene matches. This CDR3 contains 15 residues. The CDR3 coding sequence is TGTGCCAGTACGTTTTCAACAGGGGGCAAGACTGAAGCTTTCTTT. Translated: CASTFSTGGKTEAFF.

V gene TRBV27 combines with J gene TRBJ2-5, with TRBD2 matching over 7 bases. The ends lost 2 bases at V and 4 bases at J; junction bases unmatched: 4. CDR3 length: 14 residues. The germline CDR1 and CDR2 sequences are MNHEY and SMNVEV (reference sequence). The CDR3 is CASSLMGGTETQYF. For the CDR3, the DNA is TGTGCCAGCAGTTTAATGGGGGGGACAGAGACCCAGTACTTC.

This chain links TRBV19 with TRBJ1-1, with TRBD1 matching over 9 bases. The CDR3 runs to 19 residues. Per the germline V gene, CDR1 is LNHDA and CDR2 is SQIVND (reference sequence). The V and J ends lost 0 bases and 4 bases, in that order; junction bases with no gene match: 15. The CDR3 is CASSIDPYRGRNSSTEAFF. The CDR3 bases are TGTGCCAGTAGTATAGATCCGTACAGGGGGCGAAACAGCAGCACTGAAGCTTTCTTT.

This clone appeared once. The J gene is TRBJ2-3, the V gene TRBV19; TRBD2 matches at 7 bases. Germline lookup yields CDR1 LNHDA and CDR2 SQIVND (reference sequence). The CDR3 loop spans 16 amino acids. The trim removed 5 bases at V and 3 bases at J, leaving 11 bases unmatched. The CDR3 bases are TGTGCCAGTAGTCCTCCCGGACTAGGGAGGACAGATACGCAGTATTTT. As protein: CASSPPGLGRTDTQYF.

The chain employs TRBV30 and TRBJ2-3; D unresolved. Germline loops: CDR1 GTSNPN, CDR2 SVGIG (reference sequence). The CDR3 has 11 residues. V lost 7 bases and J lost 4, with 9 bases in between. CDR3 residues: CALGLPDTQYF. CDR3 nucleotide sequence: TGTGCCTTGGGTCTCCCAGATACGCAGTATTTT.

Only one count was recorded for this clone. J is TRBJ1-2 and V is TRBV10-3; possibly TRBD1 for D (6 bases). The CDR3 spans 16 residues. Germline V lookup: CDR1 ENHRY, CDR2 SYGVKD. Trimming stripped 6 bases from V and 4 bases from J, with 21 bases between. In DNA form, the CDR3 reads TGTGCCATCAGGAAGTACAGGGCCACCCTTGGCTATGGCTACACCTTC. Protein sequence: CAIRKYRATLGYGYTF.

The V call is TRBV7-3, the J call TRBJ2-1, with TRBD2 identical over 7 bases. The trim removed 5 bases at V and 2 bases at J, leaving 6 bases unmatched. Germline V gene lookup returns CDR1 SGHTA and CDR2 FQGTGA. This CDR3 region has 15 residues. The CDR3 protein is CASSPDGGAYNEQFF. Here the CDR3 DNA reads TGTGCCAGCAGCCCCGATGGGGGGGCCTACAATGAGCAGTTCTTC.

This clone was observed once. CDR3 DNA: TGTGCCAGCAGCCAAGATCCAGGGAGCACAGATACGCAGTATTTT. Translation gives CASSQDPGSTDTQYF. This chain joins TRBV4-2 and TRBJ2-3, with D tentatively TRBD1 (5 bases). The CDR3 runs 15 residues. Trimming cost V 0 bases and J 0 bases, with 7 bases left between them. Germline-derived CDR1 and CDR2 are LGHNA and YNFKEQ.